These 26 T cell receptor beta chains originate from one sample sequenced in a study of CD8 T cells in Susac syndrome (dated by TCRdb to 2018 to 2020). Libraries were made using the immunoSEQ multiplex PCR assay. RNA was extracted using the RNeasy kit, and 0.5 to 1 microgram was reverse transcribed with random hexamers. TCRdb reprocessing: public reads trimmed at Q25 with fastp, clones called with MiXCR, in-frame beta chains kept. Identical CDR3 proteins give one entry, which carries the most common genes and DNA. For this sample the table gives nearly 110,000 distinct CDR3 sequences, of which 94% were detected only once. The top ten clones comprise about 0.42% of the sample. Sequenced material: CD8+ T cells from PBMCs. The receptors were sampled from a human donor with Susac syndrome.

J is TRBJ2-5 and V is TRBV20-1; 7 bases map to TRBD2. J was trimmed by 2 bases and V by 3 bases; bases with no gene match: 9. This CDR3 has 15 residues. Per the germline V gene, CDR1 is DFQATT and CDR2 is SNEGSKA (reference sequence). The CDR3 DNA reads TGCAGTGCTAGCCCCGCGACTAGCCTACAAGAGACCCAGTACTTC. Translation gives CSASPATSLQETQYF.

The CDR3 region has the DNA TGTGCCAGCAGTTCACAGGCCACCGGGGGCTACACCTTC. This codes for CASSSQATGGYTF. The rearrangement joins TRBV27 to TRBJ1-2; perhaps TRBD1 as D (5 bases). V lost 4 bases and J 8 bases, leaving 14 bases between the germline ends. The CDR3 length is 13 residues. Germline assignment: CDR1 MNHEY and CDR2 SMNVEV (reference sequence).

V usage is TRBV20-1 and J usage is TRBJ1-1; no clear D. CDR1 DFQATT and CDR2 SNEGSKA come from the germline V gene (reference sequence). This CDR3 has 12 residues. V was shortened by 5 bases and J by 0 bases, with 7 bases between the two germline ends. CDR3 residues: CSAGVVNTEAFF. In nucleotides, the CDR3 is TGCAGTGCTGGGGTGGTGAACACTGAAGCTTTCTTT.

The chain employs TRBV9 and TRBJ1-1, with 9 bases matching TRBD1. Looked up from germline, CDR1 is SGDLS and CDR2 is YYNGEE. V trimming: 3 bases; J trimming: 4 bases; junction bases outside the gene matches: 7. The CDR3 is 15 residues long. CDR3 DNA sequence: TGTGCCAGCAGCGAGAGGGGACAGGGTCTCACTGAAGCTTTCTTT. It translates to CASSERGQGLTEAFF.

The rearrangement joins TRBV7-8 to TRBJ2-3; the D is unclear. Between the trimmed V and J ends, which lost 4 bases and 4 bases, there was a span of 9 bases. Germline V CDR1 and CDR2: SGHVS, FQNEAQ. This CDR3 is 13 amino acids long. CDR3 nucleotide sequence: TGTGCCAGCAGCTCGCCGGGTGCAGATACGCAGTATTTT. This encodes CASSSPGADTQYF.

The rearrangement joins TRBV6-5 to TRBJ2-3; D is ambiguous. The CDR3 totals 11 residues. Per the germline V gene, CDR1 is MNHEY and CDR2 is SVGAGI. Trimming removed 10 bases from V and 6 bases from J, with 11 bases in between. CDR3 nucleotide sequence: TGTGCCACTTCGGCGACGGATACGCAGTATTTT. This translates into CATSATDTQYF.

For the CDR3, the DNA is TGTGCCAGCAGCCAACCGACAGTGAGCTCCTACAATGAGCAGTTCTTC. As protein: CASSQPTVSSYNEQFF. The V call is TRBV14, the J call TRBJ2-1, with D possibly matching TRBD1 (5 bases). In germline, CDR1 is SGHDN, CDR2 FVKESK. The CDR3 sequence is 16 residues long. Trimming pared 2 bases from V and 0 bases from J, leaving 11 bases between.

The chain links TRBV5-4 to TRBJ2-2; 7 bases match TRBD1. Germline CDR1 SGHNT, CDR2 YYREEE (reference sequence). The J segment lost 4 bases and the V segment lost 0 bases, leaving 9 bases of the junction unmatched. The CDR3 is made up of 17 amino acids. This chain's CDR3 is CASSLEGAGLITGELFF. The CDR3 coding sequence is TGTGCCAGCAGCTTGGAGGGGGCAGGACTCATCACCGGGGAGCTGTTTTTT.

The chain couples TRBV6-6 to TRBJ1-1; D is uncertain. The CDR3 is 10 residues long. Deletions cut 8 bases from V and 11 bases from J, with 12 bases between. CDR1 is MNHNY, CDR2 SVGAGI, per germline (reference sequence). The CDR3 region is CASLGREAFF. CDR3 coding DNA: TGTGCCAGCCTCGGACGAGAGGCTTTCTTT.

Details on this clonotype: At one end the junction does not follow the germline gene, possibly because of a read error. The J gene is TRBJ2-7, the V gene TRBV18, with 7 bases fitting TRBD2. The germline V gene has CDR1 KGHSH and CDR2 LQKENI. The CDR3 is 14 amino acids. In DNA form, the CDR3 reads TGTGCCAGCTCACCGCCAGGGACTACCTACGCGCAGTACTTC. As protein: CASSPPGTTYAQYF.

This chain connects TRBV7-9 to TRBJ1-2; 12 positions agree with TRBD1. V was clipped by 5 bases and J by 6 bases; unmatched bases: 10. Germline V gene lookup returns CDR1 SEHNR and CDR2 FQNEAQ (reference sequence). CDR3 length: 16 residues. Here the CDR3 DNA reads TGTGCCAGCAGCAAGCCGGGACAGGGGGCGATCGATGGCTACACCTTC. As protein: CASSKPGQGAIDGYTF.

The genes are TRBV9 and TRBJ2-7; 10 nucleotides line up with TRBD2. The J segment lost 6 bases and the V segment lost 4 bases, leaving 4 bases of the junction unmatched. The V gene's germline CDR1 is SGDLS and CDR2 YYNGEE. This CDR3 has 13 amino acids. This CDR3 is CASSLGLAFEQYF. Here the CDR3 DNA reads TGTGCCAGCAGCTTGGGACTAGCGTTCGAGCAGTACTTC.

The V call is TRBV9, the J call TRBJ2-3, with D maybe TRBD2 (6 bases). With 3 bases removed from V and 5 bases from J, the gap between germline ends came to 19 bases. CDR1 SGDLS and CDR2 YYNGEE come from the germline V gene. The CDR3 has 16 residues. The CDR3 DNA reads TGTGCCAGCAGCGCCCGGCAAGGGGAGGAGCGAGATACGCAGTATTTT. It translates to CASSARQGEERDTQYF.

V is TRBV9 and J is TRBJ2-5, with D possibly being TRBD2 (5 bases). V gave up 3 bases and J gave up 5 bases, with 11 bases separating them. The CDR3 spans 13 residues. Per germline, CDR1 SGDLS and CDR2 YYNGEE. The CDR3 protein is CASSDASRETQYF. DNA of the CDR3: TGTGCCAGCAGCGACGCTAGCCGGGAGACCCAGTACTTC. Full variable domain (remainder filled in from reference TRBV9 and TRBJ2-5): DSGVTQTPKHLITATGQRVTLRCSPRSGDLSVYWYQQSLDQGLQFLIQYYNGEERAKGNILERFSAQQFPDLHSELNLSSLELGDSALYFCASSDASRETQYFGPGTRLLVL.

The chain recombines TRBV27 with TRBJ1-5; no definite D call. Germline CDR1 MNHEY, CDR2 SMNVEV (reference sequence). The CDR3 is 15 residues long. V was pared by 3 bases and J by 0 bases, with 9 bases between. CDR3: CASSFVEDSNQPQHF. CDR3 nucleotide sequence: TGTGCCAGCAGTTTTGTGGAGGATAGCAATCAGCCCCAGCATTTT.

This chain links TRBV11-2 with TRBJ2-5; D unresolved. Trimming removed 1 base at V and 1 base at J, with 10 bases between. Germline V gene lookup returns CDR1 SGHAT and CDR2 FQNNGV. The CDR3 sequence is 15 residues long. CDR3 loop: CASSLGGNFQETQYF. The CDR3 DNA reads TGTGCCAGCAGCTTAGGCGGAAACTTCCAAGAGACCCAGTACTTC.

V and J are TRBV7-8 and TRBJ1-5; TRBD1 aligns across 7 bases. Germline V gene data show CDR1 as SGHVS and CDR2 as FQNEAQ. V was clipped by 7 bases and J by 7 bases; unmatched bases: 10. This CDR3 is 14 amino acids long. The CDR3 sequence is CASTLEGADQPQHF. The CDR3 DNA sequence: TGTGCCAGCACCCTAGAGGGGGCAGACCAGCCCCAGCATTTT.

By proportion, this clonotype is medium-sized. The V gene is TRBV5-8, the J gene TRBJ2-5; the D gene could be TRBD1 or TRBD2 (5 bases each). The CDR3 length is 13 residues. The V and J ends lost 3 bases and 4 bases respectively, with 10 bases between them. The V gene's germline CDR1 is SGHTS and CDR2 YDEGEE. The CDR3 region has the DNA TGTGCCAGCAGCTACGGGACGGGAGAGACCCAGTACTTC. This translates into CASSYGTGETQYF.

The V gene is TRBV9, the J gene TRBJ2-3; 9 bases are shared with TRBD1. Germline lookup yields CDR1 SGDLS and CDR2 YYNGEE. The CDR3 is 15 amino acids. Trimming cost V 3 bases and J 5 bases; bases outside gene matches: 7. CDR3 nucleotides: TGTGCCAGCAGCGGGGGGACAGGGTCAGGAGATACGCAGTATTTT. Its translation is CASSGGTGSGDTQYF.

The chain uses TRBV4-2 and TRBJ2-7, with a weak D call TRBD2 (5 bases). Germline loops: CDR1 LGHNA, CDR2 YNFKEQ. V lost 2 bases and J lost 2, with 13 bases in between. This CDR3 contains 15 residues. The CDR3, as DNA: TGTGCCAGCAGCCAAACTCCGGGGAGCCCCTACGAGCAGTACTTC. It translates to CASSQTPGSPYEQYF.

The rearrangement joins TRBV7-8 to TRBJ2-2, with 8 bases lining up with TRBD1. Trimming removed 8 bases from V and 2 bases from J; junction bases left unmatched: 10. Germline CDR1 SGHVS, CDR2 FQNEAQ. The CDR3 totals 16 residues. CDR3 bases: TGTGCCAGCGCAAGGGCAGGGGGCTACAACACCGGGGAGCTGTTTTTT. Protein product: CASARAGGYNTGELFF.

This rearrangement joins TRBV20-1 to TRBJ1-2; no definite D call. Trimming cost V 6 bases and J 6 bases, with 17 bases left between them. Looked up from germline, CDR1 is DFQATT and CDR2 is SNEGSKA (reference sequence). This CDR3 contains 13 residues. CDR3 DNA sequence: TGCAGTGCCCAACCCGGGGTTCGGAATGGCTACACCTTC. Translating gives CSAQPGVRNGYTF.

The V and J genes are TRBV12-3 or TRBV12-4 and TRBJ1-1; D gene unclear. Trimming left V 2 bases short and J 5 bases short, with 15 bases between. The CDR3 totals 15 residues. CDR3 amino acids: CASSLNAGTLTEAFF. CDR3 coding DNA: TGTGCCAGCAGTTTAAACGCGGGCACACTTACTGAAGCTTTCTTT.

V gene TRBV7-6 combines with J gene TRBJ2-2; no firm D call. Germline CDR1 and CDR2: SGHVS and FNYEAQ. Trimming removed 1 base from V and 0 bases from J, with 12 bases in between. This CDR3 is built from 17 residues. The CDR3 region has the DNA TGTGCCAGCAGCTTAGGGAGAGATCGTACGAACACCGGGGAGCTGTTTTTT. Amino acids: CASSLGRDRTNTGELFF.

The CDR3 DNA is TGTGCCACCAACCACCGAGGTGGGGGCTTCTATGGCTACACCTTC. This codes for CATNHRGGGFYGYTF. The chain carries TRBV15 and TRBJ1-2, with D tentatively TRBD1 (6 bases). V was clipped by 7 bases and J by 4 bases, with 19 bases between them. CDR1 is LNHNV and CDR2 is YYDKDF in the germline V gene (reference sequence). The CDR3 contains 15 residues.

The CDR3 DNA reads TGTGCTAGTGGCCCAAGGACGGAGGAGGGAGGCCCCCTCCACTTT. Translated: CASGPRTEEGGPLHF. The rearrangement joins TRBV12-5 to TRBJ1-6; D is undetermined. Germline values: CDR1 LGHNT, CDR2 FRNRAP. The CDR3 extends over 15 amino acids. V lost 6 bases, J lost 13 bases, and 22 bases lay in between.